A single sample gave rise to the 6 T cell receptor beta chains below, sequenced in a study of T-cell reconstitution after alpha-beta-depleted transplantation in children. Unique molecular identifiers were incorporated when the TCRbeta library was constructed. Each CDR3 protein is one row after TCRdb ran MiXCR on the PCR reads. The table records about 640,000 distinct CDR3 sequences, roughly 15% of them present only once. The sample consisted of PBMCs from the stem cell graft donor, taken from the stem cell graft. These receptors originate from a human donor who donated a stem cell graft to a child with acute myeloid leukemia.

V is TRBV20-1 and J is TRBJ2-1, with 8 bases matching TRBD2. Germline CDR1 and CDR2: DFQATT and SNEGSKA (reference sequence). With 6 bases clipped from V and 4 bases from J, the junction kept 14 bases outside the gene matches. The CDR3 loop spans 16 amino acids. The DNA for the CDR3 is TGCAGTGCCGAACACGTGGGCGGGGGGATATACAATGAGCAGTTCTTC. It yields the protein CSAEHVGGGIYNEQFF.

This clonotype was observed at least ten times. This sequence joins TRBV20-1 and TRBJ1-1, with 7 bases identical to TRBD1. Germline V gene lookup returns CDR1 DFQATT and CDR2 SNEGSKA (reference sequence). With V trimmed by 5 bases and J by 4 bases, 4 bases remained unmatched. This CDR3 comprises 12 residues. This CDR3 reads CSAFNRGTEAFF. CDR3 bases: TGCAGTGCTTTTAACAGGGGCACTGAAGCTTTCTTT.

This clonotype has ten or more counts. The J gene is TRBJ2-1, the V gene TRBV7-3, with D possibly TRBD2 on 6 matching bases. This CDR3 has 15 residues. The V gene lost 3 bases and the J gene lost 5 bases, with 14 bases spanning the gap. Germline CDR1 SGHTA, CDR2 FQGTGA. The CDR3 here is CASSLTSEANNEQFF. The CDR3 coding sequence is TGTGCCAGCAGCTTGACTAGTGAAGCTAACAATGAGCAGTTCTTC.

The CDR3 DNA reads TGTGCCAGCAGCCAAGAGAGGCACTACGAGCAGTACGTC. Its translation: CASSQERHYEQYV. V and J are TRBV11-2 and TRBJ2-7; D uncertain. The length of the CDR3 is 13 residues. Germline V lookup: CDR1 SGHAT, CDR2 FQNNGV. V was trimmed by 5 bases and J by 3 bases, leaving 11 bases between them.

This clonotype was counted many times. The chain combines TRBV10-3 with TRBJ2-1; 11 bases match TRBD2. The CDR3 has 15 residues. Trimming removed 10 bases from V and 3 bases from J; junction bases left unmatched: 8. Per the germline V gene, CDR1 is ENHRY and CDR2 is SYGVKD. In DNA, the CDR3 is TGTGCCACCCGAACGGGACTAGCGGTCTACAATGAGCAGTTCTTC. Encoded protein: CATRTGLAVYNEQFF.

The rearrangement joins TRBV20-1 to TRBJ2-1; D not certain. Trimming left V 3 bases short and J 0 bases short, with 6 bases between. The CDR3 is 13 residues long. Germline V CDR1 and CDR2: DFQATT, SNEGSKA (reference sequence). The chain's CDR3 is CSASTSSYNEQFF. The CDR3 region has the DNA TGCAGTGCTAGTACGAGCTCCTACAATGAGCAGTTCTTC.